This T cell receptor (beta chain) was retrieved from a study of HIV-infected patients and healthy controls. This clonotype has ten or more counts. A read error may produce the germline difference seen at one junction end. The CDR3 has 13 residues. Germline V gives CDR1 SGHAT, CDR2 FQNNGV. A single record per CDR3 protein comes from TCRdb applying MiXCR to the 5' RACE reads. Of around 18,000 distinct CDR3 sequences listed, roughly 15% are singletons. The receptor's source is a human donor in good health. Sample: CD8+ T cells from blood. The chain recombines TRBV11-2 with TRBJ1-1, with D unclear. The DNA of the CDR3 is TGTGCCAGCAGCTGCATCTTGAACCCTGAAGCTTTCTTT. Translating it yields CASSCILNPEAFF.